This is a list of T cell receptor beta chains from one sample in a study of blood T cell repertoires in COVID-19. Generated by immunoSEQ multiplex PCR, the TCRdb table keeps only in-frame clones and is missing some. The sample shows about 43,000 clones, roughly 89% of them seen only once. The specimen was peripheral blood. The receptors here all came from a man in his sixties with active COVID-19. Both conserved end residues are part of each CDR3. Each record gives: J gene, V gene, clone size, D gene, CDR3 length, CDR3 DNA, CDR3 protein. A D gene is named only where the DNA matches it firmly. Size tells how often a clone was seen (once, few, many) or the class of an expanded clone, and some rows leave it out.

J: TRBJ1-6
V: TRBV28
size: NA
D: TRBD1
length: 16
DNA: TGTGCCAGCAGTCTAGGGGGCGGACCCTATAATTCACCCCTCCACTTT
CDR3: CASSLGGGPYNSPLHF

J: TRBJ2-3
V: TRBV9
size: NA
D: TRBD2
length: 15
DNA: TGTGCCAGCAGCGTAGTAGGAAGCGGGGCGGATACGCAGTATTTT
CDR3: CASSVVGSGADTQYF

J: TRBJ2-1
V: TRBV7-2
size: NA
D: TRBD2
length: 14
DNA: TGTGCCGGACGGACTAGCGGGGCCTACAATGAGCAGTTCTTC
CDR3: CAGRTSGAYNEQFF

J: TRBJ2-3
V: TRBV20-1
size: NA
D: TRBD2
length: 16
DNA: TGCAGTGCTAGTCAGGCTAGCGGGAGGGCCCCAGATACGCAGTATTTT
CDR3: CSASQASGRAPDTQYF

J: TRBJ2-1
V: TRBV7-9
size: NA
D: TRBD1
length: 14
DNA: TGTGCCAGCAGAACGGACAGGGGTCGACGTGAGCAGTTCTTC
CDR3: CASRTDRGRREQFF

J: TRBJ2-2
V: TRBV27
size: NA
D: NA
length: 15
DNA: TGTGCCAGCACTCGGTCCGGGACAAACGCCGGGGAGCTGTTTTTT
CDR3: CASTRSGTNAGELFF

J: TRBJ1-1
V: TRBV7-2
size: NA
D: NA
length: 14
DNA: TGTGCCAGCAGTTTTAGAACAGAAAACACTGAAGCTTTCTTT
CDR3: CASSFRTENTEAFF

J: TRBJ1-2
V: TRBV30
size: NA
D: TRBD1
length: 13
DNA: TGTGCCCTACACCGGGACAGGCCTTCTGGCTACACCTTC
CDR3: CALHRDRPSGYTF

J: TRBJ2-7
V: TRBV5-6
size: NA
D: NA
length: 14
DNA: TGTGCCAGCAGCTTGTACAGGGTCAACTACGAGCAGTACTTC
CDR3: CASSLYRVNYEQYF

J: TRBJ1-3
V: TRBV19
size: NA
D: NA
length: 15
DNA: TGTGCCAGTAGCCTAGCCGGGAGCTCTGGAAACACCATATATTTT
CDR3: CASSLAGSSGNTIYF

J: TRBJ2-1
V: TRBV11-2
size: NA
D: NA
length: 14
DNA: TGTGCCAGCAGCTTAGTCGGAGGATTCGGAGAGCAGTTCTTC
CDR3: CASSLVGGFGEQFF

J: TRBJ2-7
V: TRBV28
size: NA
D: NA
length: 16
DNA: TGTGCCAGCAGTCCGGGGGGTCAGGGGGCGGCCTACGAGCAGTACTTC
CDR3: CASSPGGQGAAYEQYF

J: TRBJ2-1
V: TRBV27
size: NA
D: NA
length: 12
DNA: TGTGCCAGCAGTTTAGGGGGGTATGAGCAGTTCTTC
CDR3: CASSLGGYEQFF

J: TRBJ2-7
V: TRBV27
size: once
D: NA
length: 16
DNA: TGTGCCAGCAGCCAATCCCAAACAGGGAGCTCCTACGAGCAGTACTTC
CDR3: CASSQSQTGSSYEQYF

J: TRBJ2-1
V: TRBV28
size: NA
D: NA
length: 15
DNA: TGTGCCAGCAGTCGAACCGGGACTCTGCCCAATGAGCAGTTCTTC
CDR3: CASSRTGTLPNEQFF

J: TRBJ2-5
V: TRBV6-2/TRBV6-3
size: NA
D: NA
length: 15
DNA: TGTGCCAGCAGTCCGCTGACAGTGGTGGTCGAGACCCAGTACTTC
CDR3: CASSPLTVVVETQYF

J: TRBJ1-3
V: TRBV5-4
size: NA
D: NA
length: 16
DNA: TGTGCCAGCAGCCTCGACAGACCAGACTCTGGAAACACCATATATTTT
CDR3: CASSLDRPDSGNTIYF

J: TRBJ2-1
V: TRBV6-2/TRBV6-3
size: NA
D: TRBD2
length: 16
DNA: TGTGCCAGCAGTTACGGTTCTAGCGGGGGGTCTTCTGAGCAGTTCTTC
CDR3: CASSYGSSGGSSEQFF

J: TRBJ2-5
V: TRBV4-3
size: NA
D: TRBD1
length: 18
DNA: TGCGCCAGCAGCCAAGATACACACGGACAGGGGGTGTTCGAGACCCAGTACTTC
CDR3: CASSQDTHGQGVFETQYF

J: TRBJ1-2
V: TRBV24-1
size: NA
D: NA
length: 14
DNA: TGTGCCACCAGTGGCCAGGAGGCTACCTATGGCTACACCTTC
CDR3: CATSGQEATYGYTF

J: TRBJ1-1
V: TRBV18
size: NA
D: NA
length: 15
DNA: TGTGCCAGCTCACCACAAGGGGGGGTTAACACTGAAGCTTTCTTT
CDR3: CASSPQGGVNTEAFF

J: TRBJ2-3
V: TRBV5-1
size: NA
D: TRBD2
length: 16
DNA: TGCGCCAGCAGCTTGGCTGTGATAGCGGGGACAGATACGCAGTATTTT
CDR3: CASSLAVIAGTDTQYF

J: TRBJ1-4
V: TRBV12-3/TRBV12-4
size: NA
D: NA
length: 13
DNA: TGTGCCAGCAGGGGCCCAGCGGAAGAAAAACTGTTTTTT
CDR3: CASRGPAEEKLFF

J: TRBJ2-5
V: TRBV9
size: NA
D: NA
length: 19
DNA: TGTGCCAGCAGCGTAGGAGGTGAAGGTGCGGGGATAAGCCAAGAGACCCAGTACTTC
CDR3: CASSVGGEGAGISQETQYF

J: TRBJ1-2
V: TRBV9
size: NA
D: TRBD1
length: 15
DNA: TGTGCCAGCAGCATCTATAGGACAGGGGGCGATGGCTACACCTTC
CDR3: CASSIYRTGGDGYTF

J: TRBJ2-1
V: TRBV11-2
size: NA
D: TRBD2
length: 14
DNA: TGTGCCAGCAGCTTGATAGCGGGCTACAATGAGCAGTTCTTC
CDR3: CASSLIAGYNEQFF

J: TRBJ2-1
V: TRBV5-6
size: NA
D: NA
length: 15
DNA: TGTGCCAGCAGCCCCAGGGTGACGTCCTACAATGAGCAGTTCTTC
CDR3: CASSPRVTSYNEQFF

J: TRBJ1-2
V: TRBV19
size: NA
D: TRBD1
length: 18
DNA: TGTGCCAGTAGTTCGCGGGACAGGCGAAAAATAGGCAACTATGGCTACACCTTC
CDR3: CASSSRDRRKIGNYGYTF

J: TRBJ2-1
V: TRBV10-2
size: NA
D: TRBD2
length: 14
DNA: TGCGCCAGCAGCGGACTAGCGGATTACAATGAGCAGTTCTTC
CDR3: CASSGLADYNEQFF

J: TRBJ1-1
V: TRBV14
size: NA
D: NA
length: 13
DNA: TGTGCCAGCAGCCCACAAAAAGACAGGGAAGCTTTCTTT
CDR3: CASSPQKDREAFF

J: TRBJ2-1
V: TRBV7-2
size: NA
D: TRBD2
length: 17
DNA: TGTGCCAGCAGCATGAAATACGGGACTAGCGGGATTTACGAGCAGTTCTTC
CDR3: CASSMKYGTSGIYEQFF

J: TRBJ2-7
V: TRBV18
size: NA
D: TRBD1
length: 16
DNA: TGTGCCAGCTCGCCCCCCGGGACAGGGGCAATCTACGAGCAGTACTTC
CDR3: CASSPPGTGAIYEQYF

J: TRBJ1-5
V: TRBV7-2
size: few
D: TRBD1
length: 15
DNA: TGTGCCAGCAGCTTTGGTACAGGGGGCGGTCAGCCCCAGCATTTT
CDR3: CASSFGTGGGQPQHF

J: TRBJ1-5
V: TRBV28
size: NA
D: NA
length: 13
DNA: TGTGCCAGCAGGGGACTTACGAATCAGCCCCAGCATTTT
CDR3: CASRGLTNQPQHF

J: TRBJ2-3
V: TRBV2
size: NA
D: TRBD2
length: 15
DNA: TGTGCCAGCAGACGAGCGGGAGGGTTCGCAGATACGCAGTATTTT
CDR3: CASRRAGGFADTQYF

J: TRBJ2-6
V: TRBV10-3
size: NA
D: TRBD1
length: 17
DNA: TGTGCCATCAGGATAGGACAGGGGGTAGCTGGGGCCAACGTCCTGACTTTC
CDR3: CAIRIGQGVAGANVLTF

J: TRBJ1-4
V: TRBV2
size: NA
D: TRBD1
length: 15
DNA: TGTGCCAGCAGCAACAGCCGGGACAGGGGATCAAAACTGTTTTTT
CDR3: CASSNSRDRGSKLFF

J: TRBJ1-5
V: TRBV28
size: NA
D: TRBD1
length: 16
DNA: TGTGCCAGCAGCGGTCGGACAGGGGGATACAATCAGCCCCAGCATTTT
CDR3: CASSGRTGGYNQPQHF

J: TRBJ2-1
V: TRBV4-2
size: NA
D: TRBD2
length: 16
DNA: TGTGCCAGCAGTAATAATGCGGGGGGCTCCTACAATGAGCAGTTCTTC
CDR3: CASSNNAGGSYNEQFF

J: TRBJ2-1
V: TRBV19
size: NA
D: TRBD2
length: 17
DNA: TGTGCCAGTAGTGCCCTAGCGGAGAGGGGTTTAGGCAATGAGCAGTTCTTC
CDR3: CASSALAERGLGNEQFF

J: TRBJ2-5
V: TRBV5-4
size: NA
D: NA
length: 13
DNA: TGTGCCAGCAGCGGGCCCTCCCAAGAGACCCAGTACTTC
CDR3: CASSGPSQETQYF

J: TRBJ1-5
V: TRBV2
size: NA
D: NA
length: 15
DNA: TGTGCCAGCAGTGAGGAGTCGGGGGGCAGGAAGCCCCAGCATTTT
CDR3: CASSEESGGRKPQHF

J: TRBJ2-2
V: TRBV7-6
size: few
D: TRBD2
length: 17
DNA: TGTGCCAGCACCCTCGACGGGACTAGCTCCGACACCGGGGAGCTGTTTTTT
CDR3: CASTLDGTSSDTGELFF

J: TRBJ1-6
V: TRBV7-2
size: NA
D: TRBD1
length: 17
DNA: TGTGCCAGCAGCTTAGGGCTCGGGACAGACTATAATTCACCCCTCCACTTT
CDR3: CASSLGLGTDYNSPLHF

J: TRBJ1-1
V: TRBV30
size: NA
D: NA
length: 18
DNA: TGTGCCTGGAGTGTACTGATAGGGGAAGGTACCCGTGGCACTGAAGCTTTCTTT
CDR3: CAWSVLIGEGTRGTEAFF

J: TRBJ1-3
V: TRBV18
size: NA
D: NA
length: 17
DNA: TGTGCCAGCTCACCGTCGTCGGCCCAGGGCACTGGAAACACCATATATTTT
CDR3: CASSPSSAQGTGNTIYF

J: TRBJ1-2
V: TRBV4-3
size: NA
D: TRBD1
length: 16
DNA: TGCGCCAGCAGCCAAGGGAGGACAGGGGGCAGATATGGCTACACCTTC
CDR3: CASSQGRTGGRYGYTF

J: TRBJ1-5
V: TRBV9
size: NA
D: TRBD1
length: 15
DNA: TGTGCCAGCAGCACAGGGGCGGGGAGCAATCAGCCCCAGCATTTT
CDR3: CASSTGAGSNQPQHF

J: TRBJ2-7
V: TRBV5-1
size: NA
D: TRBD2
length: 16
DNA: TGCGCCAGCAGCTTGCCCTCCGGGACTACCTCCTACGAGCAGTACTTC
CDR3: CASSLPSGTTSYEQYF

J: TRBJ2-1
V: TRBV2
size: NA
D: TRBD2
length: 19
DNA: TGTGCCAGCAGTAGCCCGGGACTAGCGGGGGTGCTACATGCGGGCGAGCAGTTCTTC
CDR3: CASSSPGLAGVLHAGEQFF

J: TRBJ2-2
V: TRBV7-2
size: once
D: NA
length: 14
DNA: TGTGCCAGCAGCTTAGCCCGGAGGGCCGGGGAGCTGTTTTTT
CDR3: CASSLARRAGELFF